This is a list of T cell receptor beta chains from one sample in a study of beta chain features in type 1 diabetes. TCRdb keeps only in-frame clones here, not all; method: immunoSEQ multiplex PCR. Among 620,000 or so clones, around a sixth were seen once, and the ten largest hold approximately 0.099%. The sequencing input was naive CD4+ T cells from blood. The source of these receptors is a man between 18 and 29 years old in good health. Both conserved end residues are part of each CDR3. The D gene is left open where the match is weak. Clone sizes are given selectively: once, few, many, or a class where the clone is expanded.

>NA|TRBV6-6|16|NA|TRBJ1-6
TGTGCCAGCAGTTACGACGGGAGCTCCTATAATTCACCCCTCCACTTT
CASSYDGSSYNSPLHF
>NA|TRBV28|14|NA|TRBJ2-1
TGTGCCAGCATTGGGGGGGGCACCTACAATGAGCAGTTCTTC
CASIGGGTYNEQFF
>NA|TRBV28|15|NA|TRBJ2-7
TGTGCCAGCAGTTTCCCGGGGCAGGGGGGCCACGAGCAGTACTTC
CASSFPGQGGHEQYF
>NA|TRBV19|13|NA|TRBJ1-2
TGTGCCAGTAGTAGGTCCTATAACTATGGCTACACCTTC
CASSRSYNYGYTF
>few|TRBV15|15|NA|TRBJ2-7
TGTGCCACCAGCAGAGTATGGGACACCCCCTACGAGCAGTACTTC
CATSRVWDTPYEQYF
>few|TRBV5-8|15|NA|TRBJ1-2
TGTGCCAGCAGCTTGGCCGTAGCAGATAACTATGGCTACACCTTC
CASSLAVADNYGYTF
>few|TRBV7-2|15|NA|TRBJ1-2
TGTGCCAGCAGCTTAGGAGGCCAGTCTAACTATGGCTACACCTTC
CASSLGGQSNYGYTF
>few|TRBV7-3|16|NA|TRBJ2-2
TGTGCCAGCAGCTTGGGTAGCGTTCGGAACACCGGGGAGCTGTTTTTT
CASSLGSVRNTGELFF
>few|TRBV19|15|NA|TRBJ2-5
TGTGCCAGTAGTCGGAGAAGGGGAGCAGGAGAGACCCAGTACTTC
CASSRRRGAGETQYF
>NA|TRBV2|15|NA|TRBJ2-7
TGTGCCAGCAGAAGGAACTGGCTCAACTCCTACGAGCAGTACTTC
CASRRNWLNSYEQYF
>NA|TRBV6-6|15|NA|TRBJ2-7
TGTGCCAGCACCATTGGACAGCCGAGCTCCTACGAGCAGTACTTC
CASTIGQPSSYEQYF
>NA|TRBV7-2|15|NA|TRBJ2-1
TGTGCCAGCAGCTTTCGGGATAGCGGATACAATGAGCAGTTCTTC
CASSFRDSGYNEQFF
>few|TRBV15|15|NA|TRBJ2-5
TGTGCCACCAGCAGAGCTCCGGCAGCGGTGGAGACCCAGTACTTC
CATSRAPAAVETQYF
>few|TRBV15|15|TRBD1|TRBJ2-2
TGTGCCACCAGCAGAGGGGGACAGGGGGCCCGGGAGCTGTTTTTT
CATSRGGQGARELFF
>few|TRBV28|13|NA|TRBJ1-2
TGTGCCAGCAGTTTAATTGGTTTTTCAGGCTACACCTTC
CASSLIGFSGYTF
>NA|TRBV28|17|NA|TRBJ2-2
TGTGCCAGCAAGGCCCAGGGGCTCACCCCGAACACCGGGGAGCTGTTTTTT
CASKAQGLTPNTGELFF
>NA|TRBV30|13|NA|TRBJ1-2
TGTGCCTGGAGTGTACTGGGGGAAATAGGCTACACCTTC
CAWSVLGEIGYTF
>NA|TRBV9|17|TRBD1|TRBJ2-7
TGTGCCAGCAGCGTAGGAGGCGGAGCAGGGGGCAACTACGAGCAGTACTTC
CASSVGGGAGGNYEQYF
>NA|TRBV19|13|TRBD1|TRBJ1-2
TGTGCCACCCGGGACAGGGATAGTTTTGGCTACACCTTC
CATRDRDSFGYTF
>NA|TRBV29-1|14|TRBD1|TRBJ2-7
TGCAGCGTTAGAGGGACAGGGGGCCCCTACGAGCAGTACTTC
CSVRGTGGPYEQYF
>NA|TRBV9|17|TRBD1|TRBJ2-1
TGTGCCAGCAGCGTAGCCCCTGGGACAGGGGGCCGCGATGAGCAGTTCTTC
CASSVAPGTGGRDEQFF
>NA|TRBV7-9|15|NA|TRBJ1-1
TGTGCCAGCAGAGTGCGGCCTGACCTGAACACTGAAGCTTTCTTT
CASRVRPDLNTEAFF
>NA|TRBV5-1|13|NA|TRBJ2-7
TGCGCCAGCAGCTTGGCCGGAAGGTCCGAGCAGTACTTC
CASSLAGRSEQYF
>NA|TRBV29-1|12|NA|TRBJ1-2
TGCAGCGTTTCTAAGATAGGTTATGGCTACACCTTC
CSVSKIGYGYTF
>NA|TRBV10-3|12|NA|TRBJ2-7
TGTGCCACCGCCCGGGTGAGCTACGAGCAGTACTTC
CATARVSYEQYF
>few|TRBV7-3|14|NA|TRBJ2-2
TGTGCCAGCAGCTTAACTGGGTACACCGGGGAGCTGTTTTTT
CASSLTGYTGELFF
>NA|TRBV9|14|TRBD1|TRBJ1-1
TGTGCCAGCAGCGTTAGAACAGGGGGTGATGAAGCTTTCTTT
CASSVRTGGDEAFF
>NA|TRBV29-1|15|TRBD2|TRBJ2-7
TGCAGCGTTATGGTAGCGGGAGTGCATATCTACGAGCAGTACTTC
CSVMVAGVHIYEQYF
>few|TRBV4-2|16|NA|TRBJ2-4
TGTGCCAGCAGCCAAGTAGGTCACGGTACCAAAAACATTCAGTACTTC
CASSQVGHGTKNIQYF